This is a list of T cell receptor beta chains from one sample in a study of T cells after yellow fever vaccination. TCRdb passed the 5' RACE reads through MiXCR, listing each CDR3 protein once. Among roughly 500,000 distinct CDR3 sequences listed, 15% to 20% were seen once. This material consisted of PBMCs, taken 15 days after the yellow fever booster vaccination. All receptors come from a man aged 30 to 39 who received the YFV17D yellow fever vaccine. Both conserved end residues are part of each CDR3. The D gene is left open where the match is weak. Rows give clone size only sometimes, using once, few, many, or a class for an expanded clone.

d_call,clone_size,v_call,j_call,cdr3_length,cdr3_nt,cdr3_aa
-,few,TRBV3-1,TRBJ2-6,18,TGTGCCAGCAGCCAAGTTCCGGGATCCCGCTCTGGGGCCAACGTCCTGACTTTC,CASSQVPGSRSGANVLTF
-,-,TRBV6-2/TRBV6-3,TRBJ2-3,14,TGTGCCAGCAGTTACGCAAGGGCAGGGCATACGCAGTATTTT,CASSYARAGHTQYF
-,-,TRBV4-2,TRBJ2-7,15,TGTGCCAGCAGCCAAGTTCTCAGGAGCTCCTACGAGCAGTACTTC,CASSQVLRSSYEQYF
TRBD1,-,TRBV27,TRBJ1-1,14,TGTGCCAGCAGTAGGGACAGCTTGAACACTGAAGCTTTCTTT,CASSRDSLNTEAFF
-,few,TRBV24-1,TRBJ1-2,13,TGTGCCACCAGTGAGACAGGCCGCTATGGCTACACCTTC,CATSETGRYGYTF
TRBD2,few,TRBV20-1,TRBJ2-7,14,TGCAGTGCTAAGGGACTAGCGGGATTCTACGAGCAGTACTTC,CSAKGLAGFYEQYF
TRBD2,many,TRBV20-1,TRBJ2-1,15,TGCAGTGCGGAGACTAGCGGGAGGGCCCGGGGTGAGCAGTTCTTC,CSAETSGRARGEQFF
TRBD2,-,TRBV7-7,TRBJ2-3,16,TGTGCCAGCAGCCCCGGGGGGGGCGAGGGCACAGATACGCAGTATTTT,CASSPGGGEGTDTQYF
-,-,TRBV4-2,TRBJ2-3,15,TGTGCCAGCAGCCAAGATTGGGTGGCCACAGATACGCAGTATTTT,CASSQDWVATDTQYF
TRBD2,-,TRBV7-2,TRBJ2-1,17,TGTGCCAGCAGCTTATCCGCGACTAGCGGGAATTACAATGAGCAGTTCTTC,CASSLSATSGNYNEQFF
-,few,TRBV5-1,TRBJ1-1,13,TGCGCCAGCAGCTTGGACTATAACACTGAAGCTTTCTTT,CASSLDYNTEAFF
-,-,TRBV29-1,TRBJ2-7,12,TGCAGCGTTGCGGGTCAAACTTACGAGCAGTACTTC,CSVAGQTYEQYF
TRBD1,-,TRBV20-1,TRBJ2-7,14,TGCAGTGCTAGTAGAGGGGGCCGCTCCTACGAGCAGTACTTC,CSASRGGRSYEQYF
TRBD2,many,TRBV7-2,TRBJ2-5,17,TGTGCCAGCAGCACCCGGTTGGGGGGAGGGCCATCAGAGACCCAGTACTTC,CASSTRLGGGPSETQYF
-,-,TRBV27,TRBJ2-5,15,TGTGCCAGCAGTTGGACTCAGGGCAGCGGGGAGACCCAGTACTTC,CASSWTQGSGETQYF
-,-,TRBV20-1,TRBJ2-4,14,TGCAGTGCTACCAATAACGCTGACAAAAACATTCAGTACTTC,CSATNNADKNIQYF
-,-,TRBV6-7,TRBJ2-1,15,TGTGCTAGACCCGTAGGGGTTAGCTCCTACAATGAGCAGTTCTTC,CARPVGVSSYNEQFF
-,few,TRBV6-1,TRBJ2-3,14,TGTGCCAGCAGTGTACAGGGTGGGGGAGATACGCAGTATTTT,CASSVQGGGDTQYF
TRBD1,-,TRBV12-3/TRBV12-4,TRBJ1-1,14,TGTGCCAGCAGTTTATCACAGGGGAGAAATGAAGCTTTCTTT,CASSLSQGRNEAFF
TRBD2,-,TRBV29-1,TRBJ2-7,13,TGCAGCGCTATGGGACTAGCGGGAGCCGAGCAGTACTTC,CSAMGLAGAEQYF
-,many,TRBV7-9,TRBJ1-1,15,TGTGCCAGCAGCTCCCCTCACACAGGGATACCTGAAGCTTTCTTT,CASSSPHTGIPEAFF
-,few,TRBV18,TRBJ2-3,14,TGTGCCAGCTCACCACCTAGTCTGTCAGATACGCAGTATTTT,CASSPPSLSDTQYF
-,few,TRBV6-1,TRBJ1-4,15,TGTGCCAGCAGGCCTTCCAGCTTGGGGAATGAAAAACTGTTTTTT,CASRPSSLGNEKLFF
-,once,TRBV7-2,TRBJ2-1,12,TGTGCCAGCAGCTTAGTTGTATATAGGCAGTTCTTC,CASSLVVYRQFF
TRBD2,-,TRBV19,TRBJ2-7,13,TGTGCCAGCGGGACTAGCGGGAACAACGAGCAGTACTTC,CASGTSGNNEQYF
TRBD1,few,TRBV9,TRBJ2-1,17,TGTGCCAGCAGCGTAGCTACAGGGGGGAGCGTTTACAATGAGCAGTTCTTC,CASSVATGGSVYNEQFF
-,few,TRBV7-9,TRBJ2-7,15,TGTGCCAGCAGCTTTAACCCAGGAATCTCCTACGAGCAGTACTTC,CASSFNPGISYEQYF
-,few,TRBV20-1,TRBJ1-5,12,TGCAGTGCTAGTGAGGGGAGTCAGCCCCAGCATTTT,CSASEGSQPQHF
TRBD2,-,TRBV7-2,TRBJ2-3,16,TGTGCCAGCAGCTCCACTAGCGGGAGGGCCCTTTATACGCAGTATTTT,CASSSTSGRALYTQYF
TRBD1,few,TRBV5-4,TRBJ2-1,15,TGTGCCAGCAGCCCTCCGGGACAGGGGGCTCATGAGCAGTTCTTC,CASSPPGQGAHEQFF
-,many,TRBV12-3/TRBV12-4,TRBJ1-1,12,TGTGCCAGCAGTTTAGTGGTCACTGAAGCTTTCTTT,CASSLVVTEAFF
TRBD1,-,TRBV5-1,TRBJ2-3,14,TGCGCCAGCAGCCGGACAGGGTACACAGATACGCAGTATTTT,CASSRTGYTDTQYF
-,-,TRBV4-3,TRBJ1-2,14,TGCGCCAGCAGCCAAATTGTGGGGGGAACCGGCTACACCTTC,CASSQIVGGTGYTF
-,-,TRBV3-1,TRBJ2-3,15,TGTGCCAGCAGCCATAGATTAGCGGACACAGATACGCAGTATTTT,CASSHRLADTDTQYF
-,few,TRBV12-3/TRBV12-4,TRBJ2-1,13,TGTGCCAGCAATCAGGGACTTCTCAATGAGCAGTTCTTC,CASNQGLLNEQFF
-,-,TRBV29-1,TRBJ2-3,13,TGCACCCTATCAGGCTATGGCACAGATACGCAGTATTTT,CTLSGYGTDTQYF
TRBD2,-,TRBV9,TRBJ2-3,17,TGTGCCAGCAGCCCAACCGGAATAGCGGGAGGCGCAGATACGCAGTATTTT,CASSPTGIAGGADTQYF
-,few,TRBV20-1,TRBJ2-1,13,TGCAGTGCTAGACTACCCACGACCCCAGGGCAGTTCTTC,CSARLPTTPGQFF
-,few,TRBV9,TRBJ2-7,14,TGTGCCAGCAGCCAAGGGAGAGTGTCCTACGAGCAGTACTTC,CASSQGRVSYEQYF
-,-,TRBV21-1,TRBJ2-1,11,TGTGCGCCCCCTGGGTGGAGTGAGCAGTTCTTC,CAPPGWSEQFF
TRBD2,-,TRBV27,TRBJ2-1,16,TGTGCCAGCAGCCGAACCCTAGCGGGAGGTAACAATGAGCAGTTCTTC,CASSRTLAGGNNEQFF
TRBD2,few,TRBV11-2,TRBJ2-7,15,TGTGCCAGCAGCCCCCCGGGGCGGGAGCTCTGGGAGCAGTACTTC,CASSPPGRELWEQYF
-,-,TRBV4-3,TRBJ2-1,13,TGCGCCAGCAGCCAGAATAATTACAATGAGCAGTTCTTC,CASSQNNYNEQFF
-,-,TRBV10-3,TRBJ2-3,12,TGTGCCATCAGTGAGTCTGCAGATACGCAGTATTTT,CAISESADTQYF
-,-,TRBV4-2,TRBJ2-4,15,TGTGCCAGCAGCCAAACGGAGAAAGGGAAAAACATTCAGTACTTC,CASSQTEKGKNIQYF
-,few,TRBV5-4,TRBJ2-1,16,TGTGCCAGCAGCTTGTTCCGGATGAGCTCCTACAATGAGCAGTTCTTC,CASSLFRMSSYNEQFF
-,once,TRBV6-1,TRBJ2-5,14,TGTGCCAGCAGCCCGGCGGACGGGGGAGAGACCCAGTACTTC,CASSPADGGETQYF
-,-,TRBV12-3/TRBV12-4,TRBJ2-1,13,TGTGCCTGCAGGGAGGGGGTGGGGAATGAGCAGTTCTTC,CACREGVGNEQFF
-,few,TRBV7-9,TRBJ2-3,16,TGTGCCAGCAGCTTAGGTATGGGCGGCAACACAGATACGCAGTATTTT,CASSLGMGGNTDTQYF
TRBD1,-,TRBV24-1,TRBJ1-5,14,TGTGCCACCAGGGGCGGACAGGAGATCCAGCCCCAGCATTTT,CATRGGQEIQPQHF
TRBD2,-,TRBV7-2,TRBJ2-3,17,TGTGCCAGCAGCCCGCTAGCGGCGGGGGGAGCCACAGATACGCAGTATTTT,CASSPLAAGGATDTQYF
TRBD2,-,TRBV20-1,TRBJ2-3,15,TGCAGTGCTAGGAAGCTAGCGGGATCTACAGATACGCAGTATTTT,CSARKLAGSTDTQYF
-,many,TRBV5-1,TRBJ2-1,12,TGCGCCAGCAGCTTGGGAGTTGATGAGCAGTTCTTC,CASSLGVDEQFF
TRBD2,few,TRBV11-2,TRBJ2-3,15,TGTGCCAGCAGCTTTGTAGCGGGAGTGGCAGATACGCAGTATTTT,CASSFVAGVADTQYF
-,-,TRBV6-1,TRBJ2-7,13,TGTGCCAGCAGCCAGGGTGCTCCCTACGAGCAGTACTTC,CASSQGAPYEQYF